This T cell receptor beta chain was found in a study of blood T cell repertoires in COVID-19. TCRdb's copy holds only in-frame clones and misses some; the assay was immunoSEQ multiplex PCR. The data contain approximately 150,000 clones, about 85% of them seen just once; the ten biggest clones take up 0.85% to 1.2%. This receptor was obtained from a man aged 40-55 years with acute or convalescent COVID-19. The sequencing input was peripheral blood.

CDR3 protein: CASSSQGAIGDTQYF. DNA of the CDR3: TGTGCCAGCAGCTCACAGGGGGCGATCGGAGATACGCAGTATTTT. The chain employs TRBV7-3 and TRBJ2-3; 9 positions agree with TRBD1. V was clipped by 4 bases and J by 5 bases; unmatched bases: 7. This CDR3 is built from 15 residues. CDR1 is SGHTA, CDR2 FQGTGA, per germline.